This is a list of T cell receptor beta chains from one sample in a study of blood T cell repertoires in COVID-19. Using immunoSEQ multiplex PCR, the repertoire was profiled, and TCRdb retains in-frame clones only, with some absent. The sample includes hundreds of thousands of clones, approximately 90% seen only once; the top ten take around 9.3%. Sequencing used PBMCs or T cells enriched from blood (not recorded which). Source of these receptors: a woman in her forties or fifties who had recovered from COVID-19. The CDR3 runs from the conserved cysteine through the conserved F or W. The D gene is left open where the match is weak. Expanded clones get a size class; other rows say once, few or many, or leave the size out.

j_call v_call d_call clone_size cdr3_aa cdr3_nt
TRBJ2-3 TRBV6-5 . . CASRARSGADTQYF TGTGCCAGCAGAGCCAGGTCGGGGGCAGATACGCAGTATTTT
TRBJ1-4 TRBV4-2 . . CASSQERTGTNEKLFF TGTGCCAGCAGCCAAGAAAGGACGGGGACTAATGAAAAACTGTTTTTT
TRBJ2-7 TRBV7-2 . . CASSLRGEQYF TGTGCCAGCAGCTTACGGGGAGAGCAGTACTTC
TRBJ2-3 TRBV27 TRBD2 . CASSPTQRLAGDLTDTQYF TGTGCCAGCAGTCCCACCCAGCGGCTAGCGGGGGACCTCACAGATACGCAGTATTTT
TRBJ1-2 TRBV5-1 . . CASSPPGSVSGYTF TGCGCCAGCAGCCCCCCAGGGTCGGTCTCCGGCTACACCTTC
TRBJ2-1 TRBV10-2 TRBD2 . CASSESAGLAIEQFF TGCGCCAGCAGTGAGTCCGCGGGACTAGCAATTGAGCAGTTCTTC
TRBJ1-3 TRBV11-1 TRBD1 . CASSSTGTVSPTIYF TGTGCCAGCAGCTCCACCGGGACAGTGTCTCCCACCATATATTTT
TRBJ1-4 TRBV4-3 TRBD1 . CASSRLGPGQGGEKLFF TGCGCCAGCAGCCGTTTGGGCCCTGGACAGGGAGGAGAAAAACTGTTTTTT
TRBJ2-1 TRBV11-2 TRBD2 once CASSVHSGGARNEQFF TGTGCCAGCAGCGTCCATAGCGGGGGGGCCCGAAATGAGCAGTTCTTC
TRBJ2-7 TRBV20-1 . . CSANLAHEQYF TGCAGTGCTAACCTAGCTCACGAGCAGTACTTC
TRBJ1-2 TRBV7-3 TRBD1 . CASSITDRGGLTF TGTGCCAGCAGCATCACAGACAGGGGTGGGTTAACCTTC
TRBJ1-4 TRBV6-5 TRBD1 . CATRQGQGLDEKLFF TGTGCCACAAGACAGGGTCAGGGTTTGGATGAAAAACTGTTTTTT
TRBJ1-1 TRBV2 . . CARHREHTEAFF TGTGCCAGGCACAGGGAACACACTGAAGCTTTCTTT
TRBJ1-2 TRBV2 TRBD1 . CASSGDREYGYTF TGTGCCAGCAGTGGGGACAGGGAATATGGCTACACCTTC
TRBJ2-7 TRBV20-1 TRBD1 . CSASRPGQIYEQYF TGCAGTGCTAGTAGACCGGGACAGATCTACGAGCAGTACTTC
TRBJ1-3 TRBV5-1 . . CASSGGASGNTIYF TGCGCCAGCAGCGGAGGGGCTTCTGGAAACACCATATATTTT
TRBJ1-2 TRBV5-6 TRBD1 . CASSPSPGTGPGYTF TGTGCCAGCAGCCCAAGTCCCGGGACAGGGCCTGGCTACACCTTC
TRBJ2-5 TRBV3-1/TRBV3-2 TRBD1 . CASRQGAWETQYF TGTGCCAGCAGACAGGGGGCTTGGGAGACCCAGTACTTC
TRBJ2-7 TRBV3-1/TRBV3-2 . . CASSQSRLEQYF TGTGCCAGCAGCCAAAGCAGGCTCGAGCAGTACTTC
TRBJ1-6 TRBV2 . . CASTLRGLTYNSPLHF TGTGCCAGCACCCTTAGGGGGTTAACCTATAATTCACCCCTCCACTTT
TRBJ2-7 TRBV6-1 . . CASSEQVSSYEQYF TGTGCCAGCAGTGAGCAGGTCAGCTCCTACGAGCAGTACTTC
TRBJ2-7 TRBV11-2 . . CASSWETNSYEQYF TGTGCCAGCAGCTGGGAGACAAACTCCTACGAGCAGTACTTC
TRBJ1-5 TRBV30 . few CAWNYGFNQPQHF TGTGCCTGGAATTACGGGTTCAATCAGCCCCAGCATTTT
TRBJ1-1 TRBV19 TRBD1 . CASSTHSGQVNTEAFF TGTGCCAGTAGTACTCATTCGGGACAGGTGAACACTGAAGCTTTCTTT
TRBJ1-1 TRBV13 . . CASSIRVNTEAFF TGTGCCAGCAGCATCAGGGTGAACACTGAAGCTTTCTTT
TRBJ2-5 TRBV9 . . CASSVGGLALQETQYF TGTGCCAGCAGCGTAGGGGGACTTGCCCTTCAAGAGACCCAGTACTTC
TRBJ1-2 TRBV20-1 . . CSASQGRGRFYGYTF TGCAGTGCTAGTCAAGGGCGGGGAAGATTCTATGGCTACACCTTC
TRBJ1-4 TRBV19 . . CASNLSPGPEEKLFF TGTGCCAGTAACTTATCCCCAGGCCCCGAGGAAAAACTGTTTTTT
TRBJ1-2 TRBV10-3 . . CAISDSETNVFTF TGTGCCATCAGTGATTCGGAGACCAACGTTTTTACCTTC
TRBJ2-2 TRBV5-1 . . CASSLALADTGELFF TGCGCCAGCAGCTTGGCTCTGGCTGACACCGGGGAGCTGTTTTTT
TRBJ2-2 TRBV1 . . CTSSPSPGQGKDGELFF TGCACCAGCAGTCCCTCTCCGGGACAGGGAAAGGACGGGGAGCTGTTTTTT
TRBJ2-7 TRBV24-1 TRBD2 . CATSDGGTSGVYEQYF TGTGCCACCAGTGATGGGGGGACTAGCGGGGTCTACGAGCAGTACTTC
TRBJ1-2 TRBV3-1/TRBV3-2 TRBD1 . CASSLDGTGINYGYTF TGTGCCAGCAGCCTTGACGGGACAGGGATTAACTATGGCTACACCTTC
TRBJ1-6 TRBV9 . . CASSATGNQNSPLHF TGTGCCAGCAGCGCCACAGGGAACCAAAATTCACCCCTCCACTTT
TRBJ2-7 TRBV12-3/TRBV12-4 . once CASSLLSTYEQYF TGTGCCAGCAGTTTACTAAGCACCTACGAGCAGTACTTC
TRBJ2-7 TRBV10-3 TRBD2 . CAAGGRGDILYEQYF TGTGCCGCGGGTGGGCGGGGGGATATCCTCTACGAGCAGTACTTC
TRBJ1-2 TRBV7-9 . . CASSLGGSFTHRGYTF TGTGCCAGCAGCTTAGGTGGTTCCTTTACCCACAGAGGCTACACCTTC
TRBJ2-6 TRBV24-1 . . CATSDRLSPGANVLTF TGTGCCACCAGTGACCGGTTATCTCCTGGGGCCAACGTCCTGACTTTC
TRBJ2-5 TRBV7-9 TRBD1 . CASSRQGRETQYF TGTGCCAGCAGTAGACAGGGGAGGGAGACCCAGTACTTC
TRBJ1-2 TRBV3-1/TRBV3-2 . once CASSQVAGVNYGYTF TGTGCCAGCAGCCAAGTGGCGGGAGTAAACTATGGCTACACCTTC
TRBJ1-5 TRBV4-2 . . CASSPLRVGVDQPQHF TGTGCCAGCAGCCCCCTAAGGGTAGGGGTGGATCAGCCCCAGCATTTT
TRBJ2-1 TRBV11-2 . . CASSPRYGAGNEQFF TGTGCCAGCAGCCCGCGGTACGGAGCCGGGAATGAGCAGTTCTTC
TRBJ1-6 TRBV2 TRBD1 . CASSGDRVNSPLHF TGTGCCAGCAGCGGTGACAGGGTCAATTCACCCCTCCACTTT
TRBJ1-1 TRBV11-2 . once CASSLVGGRNTEAFF TGTGCCAGCAGCTTAGTTGGGGGCAGGAACACTGAAGCTTTCTTT
TRBJ1-1 TRBV30 TRBD1 once CAWGMRGTGTAFF TGTGCCTGGGGCATGCGAGGGACAGGGACTGCTTTCTTT
TRBJ2-7 TRBV5-1 . . CASSLEGHFYEQYF TGCGCCAGCAGCTTAGAGGGACACTTCTACGAGCAGTACTTC
TRBJ1-1 TRBV5-1 TRBD1 . CASSLDRGRSTEAFF TGCGCCAGCAGCTTGGACAGGGGGCGTAGCACTGAAGCTTTCTTT